Listed below are T cell receptor beta chains from one sample, sequenced in a study of T-cell reconstitution after alpha-beta-depleted transplantation in children. MiXCR, applied by TCRdb to the PCR reads, yields one record per CDR3 protein. The profile shows about 18,000 distinct CDR3 sequences, around 5% of them singletons. The specimen was PBMCs, collected before TCRalphabeta/CD19-depleted stem cell transplant. The receptors were gathered from a boy between 10 and 17 years old with acute lymphoblastic leukemia, due to receive a stem cell transplant. CDR3s leave out the opening cysteine and the closing phenylalanine or tryptophan. Only part of the rows carry a size: once, few, many, or a class if the clone is expanded.

abundance: many; v_gene: TRBV2; CDR3aa: ASSELSHRETQY
abundance: many; v_gene: TRBV7-2; CDR3aa: ASRSRGTGTEAF
abundance: many; v_gene: TRBV11-3; CDR3aa: ASSLERLAGVYYEQY
abundance: medium-sized; v_gene: TRBV5-1; CDR3aa: ASSNGLAGSETQY
abundance: medium-sized; v_gene: TRBV20-1; CDR3aa: SAREGLAAVQETQY
abundance: many; v_gene: TRBV12-3/TRBV12-4; CDR3aa: ASSFEVEQRAKGYT
abundance: many; v_gene: TRBV5-4; CDR3aa: ASSLEGTSWECNEQF
abundance: many; v_gene: TRBV5-4; CDR3aa: ASSVDPGSSYNEQF
abundance: NA; v_gene: TRBV5-4; CDR3aa: AMGPVRTGLSEQY
abundance: many; v_gene: TRBV13; CDR3aa: ASSPGRGEQY
abundance: many; v_gene: TRBV20-1; CDR3aa: SALDRGKFSYNSPLH
abundance: many; v_gene: TRBV27; CDR3aa: ASSLAVANTGELF
abundance: many; v_gene: TRBV7-2; CDR3aa: ASSSSPRGNEKLF
abundance: many; v_gene: TRBV20-1; CDR3aa: SRSGSSYNEQF
abundance: many; v_gene: TRBV5-1; CDR3aa: ASSWASYNEQF
abundance: many; v_gene: TRBV19; CDR3aa: ASSIRSGASTEAF
abundance: many; v_gene: TRBV7-9; CDR3aa: ASSSATGPGTEAF
abundance: many; v_gene: TRBV18; CDR3aa: ASSPRGGGLEPQH
abundance: few; v_gene: TRBV2; CDR3aa: TLSFGPPWTGEDTEAF
abundance: medium-sized; v_gene: TRBV5-1; CDR3aa: ASSSGLAGGLPNEQF
abundance: many; v_gene: TRBV5-1; CDR3aa: ASSLMPPSGDNEQF
abundance: many; v_gene: TRBV6-5; CDR3aa: ASGRGKFGDTEAF
abundance: many; v_gene: TRBV7-9; CDR3aa: ASSYPAGLTDTQY